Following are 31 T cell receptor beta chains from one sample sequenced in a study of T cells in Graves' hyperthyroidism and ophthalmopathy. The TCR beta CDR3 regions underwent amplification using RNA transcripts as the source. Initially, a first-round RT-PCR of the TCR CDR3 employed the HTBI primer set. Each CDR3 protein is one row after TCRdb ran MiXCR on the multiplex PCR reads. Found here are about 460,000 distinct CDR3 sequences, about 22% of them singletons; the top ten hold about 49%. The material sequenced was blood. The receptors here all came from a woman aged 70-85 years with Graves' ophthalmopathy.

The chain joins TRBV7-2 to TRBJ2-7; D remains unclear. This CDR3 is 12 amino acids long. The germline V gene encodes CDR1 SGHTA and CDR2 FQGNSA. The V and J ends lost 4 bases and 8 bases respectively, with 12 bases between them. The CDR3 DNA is TGTGCCAGCAGCTCTTCTCCTCGGAAGCAGTACTTC. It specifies CASSSSPRKQYF. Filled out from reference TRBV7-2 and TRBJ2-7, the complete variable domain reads GAGVSQSPSNKVTEKGKDVELRCDPISGHTALYWYRQSLGQGLEFLIYFQGNSAPDKSGLPSDRFSAERTGGSVSTLTIQRTQQEDSAVYLCASSSSPRKQYFGPGTRLTVT.

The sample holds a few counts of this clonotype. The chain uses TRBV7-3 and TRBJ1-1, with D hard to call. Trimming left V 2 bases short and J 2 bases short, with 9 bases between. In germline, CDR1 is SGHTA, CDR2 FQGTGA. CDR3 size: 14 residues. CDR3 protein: CASSLGRSNTEAFF. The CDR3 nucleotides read TGTGCCAGCAGCTTAGGCAGGAGTAACACTGAAGCTTTCTTT.

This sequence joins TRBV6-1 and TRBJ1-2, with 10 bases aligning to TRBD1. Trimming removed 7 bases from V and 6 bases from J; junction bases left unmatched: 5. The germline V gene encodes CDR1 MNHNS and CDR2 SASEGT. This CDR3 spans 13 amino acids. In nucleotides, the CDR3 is TGTGCCAGCACCTCGGGGACAGGGGATGGCTACACCTTC. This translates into CASTSGTGDGYTF.

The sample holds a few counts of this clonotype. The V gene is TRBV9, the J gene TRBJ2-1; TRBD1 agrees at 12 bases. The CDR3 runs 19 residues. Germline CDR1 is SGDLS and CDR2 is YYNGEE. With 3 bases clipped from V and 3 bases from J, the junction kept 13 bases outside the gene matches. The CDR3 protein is CASSAEFGTGGLRYNEQFF. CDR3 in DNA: TGTGCCAGCAGCGCCGAATTTGGGACAGGGGGCCTTCGCTACAATGAGCAGTTCTTC.

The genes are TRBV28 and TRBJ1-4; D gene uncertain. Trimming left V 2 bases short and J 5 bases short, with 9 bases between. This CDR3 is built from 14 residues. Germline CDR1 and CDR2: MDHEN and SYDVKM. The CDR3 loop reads CASSLSQQNEKLFF. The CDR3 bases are TGTGCCAGCAGTTTAAGTCAGCAAAATGAAAAACTGTTTTTT.

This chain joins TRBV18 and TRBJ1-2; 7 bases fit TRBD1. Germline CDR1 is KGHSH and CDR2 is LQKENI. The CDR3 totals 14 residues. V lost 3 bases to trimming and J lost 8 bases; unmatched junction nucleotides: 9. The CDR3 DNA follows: TGTGCCAGCTCACCGACGGACAGGCTGGGGGGCTACACCTTC. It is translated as CASSPTDRLGGYTF.

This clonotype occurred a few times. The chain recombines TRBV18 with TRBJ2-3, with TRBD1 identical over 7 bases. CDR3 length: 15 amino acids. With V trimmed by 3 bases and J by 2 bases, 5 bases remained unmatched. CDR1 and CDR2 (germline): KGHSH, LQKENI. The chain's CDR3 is CASSPGQSTTDTQYF. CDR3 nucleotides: TGTGCCAGCTCACCGGGACAGTCTACCACAGATACGCAGTATTTT.

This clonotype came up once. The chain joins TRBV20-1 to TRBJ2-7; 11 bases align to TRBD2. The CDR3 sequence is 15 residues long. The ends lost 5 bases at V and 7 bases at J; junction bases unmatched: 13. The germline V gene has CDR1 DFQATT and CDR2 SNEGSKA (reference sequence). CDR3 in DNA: TGCAGTGCTGCGGGACTAGCGGACTCTGGCGAGGAGCAGTACTTC. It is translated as CSAAGLADSGEEQYF.

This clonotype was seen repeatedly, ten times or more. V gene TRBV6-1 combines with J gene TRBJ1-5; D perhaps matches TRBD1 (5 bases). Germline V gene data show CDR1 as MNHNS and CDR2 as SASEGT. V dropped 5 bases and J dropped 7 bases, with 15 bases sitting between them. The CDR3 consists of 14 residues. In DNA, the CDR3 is TGTGCCAGCAGTCCAGGGTATGCGGGCCAGCCCCAGCATTTT. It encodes CASSPGYAGQPQHF.

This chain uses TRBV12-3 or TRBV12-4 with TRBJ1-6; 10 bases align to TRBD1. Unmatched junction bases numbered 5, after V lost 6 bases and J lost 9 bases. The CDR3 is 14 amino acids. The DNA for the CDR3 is TGTGCCAGCAGGGTCGGGACAGGGGTTTCACCCCTCCACTTT. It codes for CASRVGTGVSPLHF.

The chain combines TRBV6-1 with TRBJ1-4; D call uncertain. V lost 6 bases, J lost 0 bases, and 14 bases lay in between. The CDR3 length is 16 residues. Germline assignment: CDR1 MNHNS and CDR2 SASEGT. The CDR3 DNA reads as TGTGCCAGCAGCATGGGATTCACTTCAACTAATGAAAAACTGTTTTTT. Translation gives CASSMGFTSTNEKLFF.

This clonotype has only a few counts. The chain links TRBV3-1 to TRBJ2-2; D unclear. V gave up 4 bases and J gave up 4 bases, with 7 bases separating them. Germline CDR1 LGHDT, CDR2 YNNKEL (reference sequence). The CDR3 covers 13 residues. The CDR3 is CASSPAITGELFF. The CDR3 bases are TGTGCCAGCAGCCCAGCGATCACCGGGGAGCTGTTTTTT.

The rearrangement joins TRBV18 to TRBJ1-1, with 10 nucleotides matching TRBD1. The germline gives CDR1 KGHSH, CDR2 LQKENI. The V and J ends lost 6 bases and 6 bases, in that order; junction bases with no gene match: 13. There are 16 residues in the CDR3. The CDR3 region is CASSSDRGGPRSEAFF. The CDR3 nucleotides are TGTGCCAGCTCGTCGGACAGGGGGGGACCTCGATCTGAAGCTTTCTTT.

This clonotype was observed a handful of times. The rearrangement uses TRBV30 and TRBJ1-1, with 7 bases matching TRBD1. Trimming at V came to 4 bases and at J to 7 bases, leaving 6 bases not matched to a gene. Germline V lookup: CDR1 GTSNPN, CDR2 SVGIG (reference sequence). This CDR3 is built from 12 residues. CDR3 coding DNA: TGTGCCTGGACTCCCGGGGACAGTGAAGCTTTCTTT. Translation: CAWTPGDSEAFF.

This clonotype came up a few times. The CDR3 bases are TGTGCCAGCAGCCAAGATCCTAGCGGGAGTGATACGCAGTATTTT. Translating it yields CASSQDPSGSDTQYF. The chain employs TRBV3-1 and TRBJ2-3, with TRBD2 matching 10 bases. The CDR3 spans 15 residues. Germline loops: CDR1 LGHDT, CDR2 YNNKEL (reference sequence). V dropped 0 bases and J dropped 6; count of bases not matched to a gene: 3.

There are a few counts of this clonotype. CDR3 DNA sequence: TGTGCCAGCATACCAGGGGGGAGGGTCACTGAAGCTTTCTTT. Protein sequence: CASIPGGRVTEAFF. The rearrangement links TRBV28 to TRBJ1-1; 7 bases fit TRBD1. From germline, CDR1 is MDHEN and CDR2 SYDVKM. V lost 7 bases and J lost 4; bases outside the gene matches: 9. The CDR3 totals 14 residues.

The CDR3 DNA reads as TGTGCCAGCAGTTTATACAGGGCTTCCTACGAGCAGTACTTC. Translation gives CASSLYRASYEQYF. V and J are TRBV27 and TRBJ2-7; possible D gene TRBD1, 6 bases. CDR1 MNHEY and CDR2 SMNVEV come from the germline V gene (reference sequence). The CDR3 runs 14 residues. Trimming shortened V by 1 base and J by 1 base, and 8 bases separated the two germline ends.

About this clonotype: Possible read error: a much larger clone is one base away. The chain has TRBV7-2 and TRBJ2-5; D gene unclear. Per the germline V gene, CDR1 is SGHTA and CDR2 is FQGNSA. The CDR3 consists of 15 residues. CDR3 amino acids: CASNLSTLPGETQYF. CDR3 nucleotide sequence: TGTGCCAGCAACTTAAGTACCCTACCAGGAGAGACCCAGTACTTC.

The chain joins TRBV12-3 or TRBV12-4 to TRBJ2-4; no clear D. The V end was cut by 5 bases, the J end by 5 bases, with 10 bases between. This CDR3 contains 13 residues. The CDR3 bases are TGTGCCAGCAGTCCAGACGTGGAAAACATTCAGTACTTC. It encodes CASSPDVENIQYF.

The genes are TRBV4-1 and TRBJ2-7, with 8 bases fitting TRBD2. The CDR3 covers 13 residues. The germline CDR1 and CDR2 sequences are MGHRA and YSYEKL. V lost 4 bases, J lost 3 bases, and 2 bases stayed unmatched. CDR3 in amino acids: CASSPGLVYEQYF. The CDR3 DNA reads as TGCGCCAGCAGCCCGGGACTAGTCTACGAGCAGTACTTC.

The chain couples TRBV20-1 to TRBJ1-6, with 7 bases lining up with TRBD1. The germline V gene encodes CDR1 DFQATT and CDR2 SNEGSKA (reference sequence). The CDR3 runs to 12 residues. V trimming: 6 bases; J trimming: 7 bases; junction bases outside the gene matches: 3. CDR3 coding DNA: TGCAGTGCCGTACAGGGGAATTCACCCCTCCACTTT. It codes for CSAVQGNSPLHF.

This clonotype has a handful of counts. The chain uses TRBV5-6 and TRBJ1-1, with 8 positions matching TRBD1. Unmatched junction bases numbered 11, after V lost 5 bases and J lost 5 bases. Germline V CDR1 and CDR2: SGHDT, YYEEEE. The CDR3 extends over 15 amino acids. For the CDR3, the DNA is TGTGCCAGCAGTCCGGGCGGACAGGGAGGAACTGAAGCTTTCTTT. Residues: CASSPGGQGGTEAFF. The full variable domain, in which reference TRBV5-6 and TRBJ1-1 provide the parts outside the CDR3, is DAGVTQSPTHLIKTRGQQVTLRCSPKSGHDTVSWYQQALGQGPQFIFQYYEEEERQRGNFPDRFSGHQFPNYSSELNVNALLLGDSALYLCASSPGGQGGTEAFFGQGTRLTVV.

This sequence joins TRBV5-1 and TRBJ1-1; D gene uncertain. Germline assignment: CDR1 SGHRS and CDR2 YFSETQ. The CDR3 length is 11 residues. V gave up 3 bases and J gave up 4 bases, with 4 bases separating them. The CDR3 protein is CASSSCTEAFF. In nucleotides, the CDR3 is TGCGCCAGCAGCTCTTGCACTGAAGCTTTCTTT.

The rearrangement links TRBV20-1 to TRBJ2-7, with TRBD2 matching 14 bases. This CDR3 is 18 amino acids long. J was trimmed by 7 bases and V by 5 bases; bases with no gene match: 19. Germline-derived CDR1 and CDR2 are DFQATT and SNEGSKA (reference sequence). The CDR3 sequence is CSAEEGLAGVWGMKEQYF. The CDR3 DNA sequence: TGCAGTGCTGAAGAGGGACTAGCGGGAGTTTGGGGTATGAAAGAGCAGTACTTC.

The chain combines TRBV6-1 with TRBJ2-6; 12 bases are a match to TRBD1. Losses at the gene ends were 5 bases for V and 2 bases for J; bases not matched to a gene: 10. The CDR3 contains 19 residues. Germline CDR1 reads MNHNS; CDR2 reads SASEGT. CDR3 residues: CASSYSLRDRGPGANVLTF. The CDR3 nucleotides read TGTGCCAGCAGTTATAGCCTCCGGGACAGGGGGCCTGGGGCCAACGTCCTGACTTTC.

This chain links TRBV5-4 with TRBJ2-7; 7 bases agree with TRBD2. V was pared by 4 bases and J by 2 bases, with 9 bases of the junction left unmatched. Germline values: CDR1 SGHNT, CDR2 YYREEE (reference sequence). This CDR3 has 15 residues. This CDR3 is CASSTPLGGTYEQYF. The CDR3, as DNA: TGTGCCAGCAGCACCCCCTTGGGAGGGACCTACGAGCAGTACTTC.

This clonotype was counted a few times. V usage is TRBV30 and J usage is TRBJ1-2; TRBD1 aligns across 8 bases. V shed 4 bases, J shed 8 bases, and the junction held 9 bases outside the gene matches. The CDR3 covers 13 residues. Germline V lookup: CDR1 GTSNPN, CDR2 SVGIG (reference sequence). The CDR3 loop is CAWNPTGAYGYTF. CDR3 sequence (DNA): TGTGCCTGGAATCCGACAGGGGCCTACGGCTACACCTTC.

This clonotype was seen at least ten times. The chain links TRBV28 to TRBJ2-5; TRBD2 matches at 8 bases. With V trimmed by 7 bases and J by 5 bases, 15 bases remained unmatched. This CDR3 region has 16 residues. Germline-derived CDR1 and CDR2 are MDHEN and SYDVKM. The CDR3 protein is CASTLTRRGARETQYF. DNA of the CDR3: TGTGCCAGCACCCTCACGCGGCGGGGGGCGCGCGAGACCCAGTACTTC.

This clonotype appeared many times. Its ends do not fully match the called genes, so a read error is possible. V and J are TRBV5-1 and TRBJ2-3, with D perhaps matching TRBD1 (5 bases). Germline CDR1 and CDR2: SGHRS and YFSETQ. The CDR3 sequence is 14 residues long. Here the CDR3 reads CASSLRGLTDTQYF. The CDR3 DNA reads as TGTGCCAGCAGTTTAAGGGGCCTCACAGATACGCAGTATTTT.

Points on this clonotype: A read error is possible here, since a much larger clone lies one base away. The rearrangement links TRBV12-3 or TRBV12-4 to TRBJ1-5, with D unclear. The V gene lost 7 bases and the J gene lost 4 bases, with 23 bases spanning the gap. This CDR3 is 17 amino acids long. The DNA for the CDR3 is TGTGCCAGCACCCTCCACAGTGGAAGCCTTAGAAATCAGCCCCAGCATTTT. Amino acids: CASTLHSGSLRNQPQHF.

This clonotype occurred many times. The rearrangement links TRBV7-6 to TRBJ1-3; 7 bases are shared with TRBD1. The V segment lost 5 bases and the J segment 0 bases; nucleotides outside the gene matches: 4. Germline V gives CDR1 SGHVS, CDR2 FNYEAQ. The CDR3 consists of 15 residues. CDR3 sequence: CASSPDRASGNTIYF. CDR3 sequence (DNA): TGTGCCAGCAGCCCCGACAGGGCCTCTGGAAACACCATATATTTT.